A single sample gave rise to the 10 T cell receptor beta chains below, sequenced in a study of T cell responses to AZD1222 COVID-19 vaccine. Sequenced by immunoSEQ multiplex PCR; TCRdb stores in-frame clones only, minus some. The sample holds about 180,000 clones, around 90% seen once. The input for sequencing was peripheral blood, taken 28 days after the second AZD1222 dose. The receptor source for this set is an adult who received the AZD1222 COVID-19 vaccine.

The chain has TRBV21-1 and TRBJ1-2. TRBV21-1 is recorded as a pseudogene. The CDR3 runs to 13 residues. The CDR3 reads CASSKGRDGGYTF. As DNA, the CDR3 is TGTGCCAGCAGCAAAGGGAGGGATGGGGGCTACACCTTC.

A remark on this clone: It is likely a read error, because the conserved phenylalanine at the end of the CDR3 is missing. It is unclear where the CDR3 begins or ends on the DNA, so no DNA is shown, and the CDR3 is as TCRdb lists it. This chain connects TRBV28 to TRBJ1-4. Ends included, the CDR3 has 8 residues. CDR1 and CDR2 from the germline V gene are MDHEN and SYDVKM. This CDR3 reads CASSLRGH.

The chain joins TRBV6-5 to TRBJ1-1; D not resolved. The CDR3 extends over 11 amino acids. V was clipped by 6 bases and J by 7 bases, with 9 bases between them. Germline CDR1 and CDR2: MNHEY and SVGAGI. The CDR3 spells CASRRGGEAFF. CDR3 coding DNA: TGTGCCAGCAGGCGAGGCGGTGAAGCTTTCTTT.

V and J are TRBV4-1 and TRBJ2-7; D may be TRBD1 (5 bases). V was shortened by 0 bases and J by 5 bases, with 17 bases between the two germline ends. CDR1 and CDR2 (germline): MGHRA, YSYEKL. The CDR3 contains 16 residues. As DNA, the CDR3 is TGCGCCAGCAGCCAAGATCTTGCCAGGGTCGGCGACGAGCAGTACTTC. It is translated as CASSQDLARVGDEQYF.

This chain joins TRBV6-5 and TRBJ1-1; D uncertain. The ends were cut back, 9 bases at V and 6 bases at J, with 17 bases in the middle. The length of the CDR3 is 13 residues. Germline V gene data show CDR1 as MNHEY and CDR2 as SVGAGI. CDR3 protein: CASRRAPGAEAFF. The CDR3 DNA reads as TGTGCCAGTAGGAGGGCGCCAGGAGCTGAAGCTTTCTTT.

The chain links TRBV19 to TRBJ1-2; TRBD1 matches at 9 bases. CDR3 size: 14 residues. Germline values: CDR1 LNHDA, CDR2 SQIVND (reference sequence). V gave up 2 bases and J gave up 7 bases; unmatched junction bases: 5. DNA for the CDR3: TGTGCCAGTAGTATATTGGGACAGGGCTTTGGCTACACCTTC. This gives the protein CASSILGQGFGYTF.

The chain's CDR3 is CASGLFSGQGVTGRNTIYF. For the CDR3, the DNA is TGTGCTAGTGGTTTGTTCTCGGGACAGGGGGTAACAGGGAGAAACACCATATATTTT. The chain couples TRBV12-5 to TRBJ1-3, with 11 bases aligning to TRBD1. Trimming cost V 2 bases and J 5 bases; bases outside gene matches: 14. The germline CDR1 and CDR2 sequences are LGHNT and FRNRAP. This CDR3 is 19 amino acids long. The full variable domain, completed using reference TRBV12-5 and TRBJ1-3, is DARVTQTPRHKVTEMGQEVTMRCQPILGHNTVFWYRQTMMQGLELLAYFRNRAPLDDSGMPKDRFSAEMPDATLATLKIQPSEPRDSAVYFCASGLFSGQGVTGRNTIYFGEGSWLTVV.

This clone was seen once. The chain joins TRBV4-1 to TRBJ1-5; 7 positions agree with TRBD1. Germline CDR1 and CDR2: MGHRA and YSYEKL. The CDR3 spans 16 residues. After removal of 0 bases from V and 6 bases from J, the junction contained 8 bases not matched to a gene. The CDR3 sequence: CASSQDTQGYSQPQHF. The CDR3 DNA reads TGCGCCAGCAGCCAAGACACACAGGGGTATAGTCAGCCCCAGCATTTT.

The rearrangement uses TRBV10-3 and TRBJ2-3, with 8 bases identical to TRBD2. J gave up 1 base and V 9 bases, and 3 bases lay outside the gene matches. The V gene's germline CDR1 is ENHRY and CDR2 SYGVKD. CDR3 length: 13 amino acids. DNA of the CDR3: TGTGCCATAACAGCGGGGGGCACAGATACGCAGTATTTT. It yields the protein CAITAGGTDTQYF.

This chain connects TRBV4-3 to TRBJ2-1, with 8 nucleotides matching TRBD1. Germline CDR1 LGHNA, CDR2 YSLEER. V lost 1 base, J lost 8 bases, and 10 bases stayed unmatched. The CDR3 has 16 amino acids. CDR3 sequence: CASSQGEGTGSDEQFF. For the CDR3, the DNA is TGCGCCAGCAGCCAAGGTGAGGGGACAGGTTCTGATGAGCAGTTCTTC.